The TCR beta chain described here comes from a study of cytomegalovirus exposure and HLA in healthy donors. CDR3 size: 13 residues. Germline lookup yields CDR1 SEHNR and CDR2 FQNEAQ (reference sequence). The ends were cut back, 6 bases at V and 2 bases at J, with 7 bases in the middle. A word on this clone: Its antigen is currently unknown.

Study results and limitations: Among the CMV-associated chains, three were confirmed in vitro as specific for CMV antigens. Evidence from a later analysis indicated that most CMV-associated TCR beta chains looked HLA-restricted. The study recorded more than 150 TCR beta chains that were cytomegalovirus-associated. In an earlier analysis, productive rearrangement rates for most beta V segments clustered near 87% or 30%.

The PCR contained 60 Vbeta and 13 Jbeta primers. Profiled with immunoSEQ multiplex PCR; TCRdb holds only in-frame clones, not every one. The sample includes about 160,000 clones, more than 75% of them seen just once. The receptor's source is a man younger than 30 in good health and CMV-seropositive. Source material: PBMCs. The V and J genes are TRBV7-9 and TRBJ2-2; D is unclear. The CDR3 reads CASRERNTGELFF. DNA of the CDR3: TGTGCCAGCAGAGAGAGAAACACCGGGGAGCTGTTTTTT.